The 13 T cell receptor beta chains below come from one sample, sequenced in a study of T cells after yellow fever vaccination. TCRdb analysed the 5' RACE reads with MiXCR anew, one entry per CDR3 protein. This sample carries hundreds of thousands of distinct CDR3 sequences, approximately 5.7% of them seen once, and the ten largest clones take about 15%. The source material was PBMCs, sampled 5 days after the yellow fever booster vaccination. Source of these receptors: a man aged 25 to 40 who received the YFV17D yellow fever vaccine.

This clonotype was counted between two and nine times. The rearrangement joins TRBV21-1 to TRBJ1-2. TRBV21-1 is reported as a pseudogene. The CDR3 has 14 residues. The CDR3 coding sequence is TGTGCCAGCAGCAAGCTTCTCCCGTACTATGGCTACACCTTC. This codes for CASSKLLPYYGYTF.

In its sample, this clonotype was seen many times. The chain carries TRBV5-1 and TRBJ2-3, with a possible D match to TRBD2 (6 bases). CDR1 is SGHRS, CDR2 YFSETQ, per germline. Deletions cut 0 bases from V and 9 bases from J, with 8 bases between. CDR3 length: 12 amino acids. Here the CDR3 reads CASSLEEGTQYF. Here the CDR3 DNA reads TGCGCCAGCAGCTTGGAGGAGGGAACGCAGTATTTT.

CDR3 amino acids: CASRRWEQETQYF. CDR3 DNA sequence: TGTGCCAGCAGACGGTGGGAACAAGAGACCCAGTACTTC. V usage is TRBV25-1 and J usage is TRBJ2-5; D gene uncertain. The CDR3 is 13 amino acids. V lost 6 bases and J 2 bases, leaving 10 bases between the germline ends. The germline CDR1 and CDR2 sequences are MGHDK and SYGVNS.

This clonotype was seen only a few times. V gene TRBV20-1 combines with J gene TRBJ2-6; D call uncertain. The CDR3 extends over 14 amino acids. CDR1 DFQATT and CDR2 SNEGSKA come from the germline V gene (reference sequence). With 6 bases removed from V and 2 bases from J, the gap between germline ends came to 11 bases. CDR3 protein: CSAPPVPGANVLTF. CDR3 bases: TGCAGTGCACCCCCAGTCCCTGGGGCCAACGTCCTGACTTTC.

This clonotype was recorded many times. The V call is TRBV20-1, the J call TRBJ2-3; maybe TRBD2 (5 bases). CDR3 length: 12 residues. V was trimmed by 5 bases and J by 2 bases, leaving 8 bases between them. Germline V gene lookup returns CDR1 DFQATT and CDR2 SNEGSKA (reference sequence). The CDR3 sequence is CSAGRDTDTQYF. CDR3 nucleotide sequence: TGCAGTGCTGGTCGGGACACAGATACGCAGTATTTT.

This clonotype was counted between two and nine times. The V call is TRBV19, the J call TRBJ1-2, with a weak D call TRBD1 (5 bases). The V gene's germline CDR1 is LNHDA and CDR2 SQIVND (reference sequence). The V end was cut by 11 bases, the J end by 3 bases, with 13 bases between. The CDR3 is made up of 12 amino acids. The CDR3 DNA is TGTGCCGGGGGGGATGGAGACTATGGCTACACCTTC. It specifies CAGGDGDYGYTF.

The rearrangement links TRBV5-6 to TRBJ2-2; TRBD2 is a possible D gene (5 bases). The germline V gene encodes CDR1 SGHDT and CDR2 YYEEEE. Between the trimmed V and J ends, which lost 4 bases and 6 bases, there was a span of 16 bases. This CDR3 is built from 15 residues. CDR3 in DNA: TGTGCCAGCAGCCCCGGGGTCCTCGGCTCCGGGGAGCTGTTTTTT. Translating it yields CASSPGVLGSGELFF.

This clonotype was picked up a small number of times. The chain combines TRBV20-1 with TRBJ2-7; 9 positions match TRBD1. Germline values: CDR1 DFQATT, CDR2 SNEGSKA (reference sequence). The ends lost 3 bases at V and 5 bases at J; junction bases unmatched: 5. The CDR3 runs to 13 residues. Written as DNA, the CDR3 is TGCAGTGCTAGGAGGGACAGGGTTAACGAGCAGTACTTC. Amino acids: CSARRDRVNEQYF.

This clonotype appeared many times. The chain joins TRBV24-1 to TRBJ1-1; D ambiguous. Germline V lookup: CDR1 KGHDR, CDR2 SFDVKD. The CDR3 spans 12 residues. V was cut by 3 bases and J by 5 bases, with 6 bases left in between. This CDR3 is CATSDGRTEAFF. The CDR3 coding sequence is TGTGCCACCAGTGATGGGAGGACTGAAGCTTTCTTT.

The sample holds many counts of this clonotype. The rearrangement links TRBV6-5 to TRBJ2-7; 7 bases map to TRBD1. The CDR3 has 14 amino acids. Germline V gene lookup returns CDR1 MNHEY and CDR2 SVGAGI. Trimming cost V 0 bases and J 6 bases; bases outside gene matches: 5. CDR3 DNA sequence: TGTGCCAGCAGTTACTCGGGACAGCAGTTCGAGCAGTACTTC. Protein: CASSYSGQQFEQYF.

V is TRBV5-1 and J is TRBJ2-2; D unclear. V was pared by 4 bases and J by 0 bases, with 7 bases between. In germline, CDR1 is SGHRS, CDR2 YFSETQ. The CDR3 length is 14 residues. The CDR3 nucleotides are TGCGCCAGCAGCAGTTCCTCGAACACCGGGGAGCTGTTTTTT. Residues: CASSSSSNTGELFF. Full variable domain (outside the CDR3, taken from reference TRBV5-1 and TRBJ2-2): KAGVTQTPRYLIKTRGQQVTLSCSPISGHRSVSWYQQTPGQGLQFLFEYFSETQRNKGNFPGRFSGRQFSNSRSEMNVSTLELGDSALYLCASSSSSNTGELFFGEGSRLTVL.

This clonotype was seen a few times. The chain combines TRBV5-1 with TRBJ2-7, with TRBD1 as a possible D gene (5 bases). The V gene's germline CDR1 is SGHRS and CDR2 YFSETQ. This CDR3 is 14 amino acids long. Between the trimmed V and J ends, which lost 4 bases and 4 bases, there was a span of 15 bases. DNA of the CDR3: TGCGCCAGCAGCGCTGCAGGGTCCGGGTACGAGCAGTACTTC. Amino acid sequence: CASSAAGSGYEQYF.

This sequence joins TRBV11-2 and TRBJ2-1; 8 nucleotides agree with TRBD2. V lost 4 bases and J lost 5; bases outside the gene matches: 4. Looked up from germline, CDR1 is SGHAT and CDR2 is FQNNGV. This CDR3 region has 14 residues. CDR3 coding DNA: TGTGCCAGCAGCTGGGCGGGAGGAAACAATGAGCAGTTCTTC. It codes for CASSWAGGNNEQFF. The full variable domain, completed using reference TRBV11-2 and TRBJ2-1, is EAGVAQSPRYKIIEKRQSVAFWCNPISGHATLYWYQQILGQGPKLLIQFQNNGVVDDSQLPKDRFSAERLKGVDSTLKIQPAKLEDSAVYLCASSWAGGNNEQFFGPGTRLTVL.